The clone carrying this TCR beta chain has just a few counts. Its antigen is unknown. The CDR3 sequence is 12 residues long. Germline loops: CDR1 MNHEY, CDR2 SVGEGT. Trimming pared 6 bases from V and 6 bases from J, leaving 9 bases between. This record comes from a study of vaccination and CD4 T cells after COVID-19. The Oncomine TCR Beta short-read assay sequenced DNA from cultured CD4+ T cells. Cultured CD4+ T cells were the source of extracted genomic DNA. TCRdb called the PCR reads again in MiXCR, with one record for every CDR3 protein. The sample includes 15,000 to 20,000 distinct CDR3 sequences, about half of them seen just once. Study-wide results and caveats: Among those convalescent, a median approximately 87% of reactive clones emerged solely post-vaccination.

The treatment here: approximately nine-day PBMC culture with coronavirus spike peptide pools or control peptides (ViraFEST assay). Cultures used more than 1.5 million PBMCs per well, about 10 IU/ml IL-2 and 8 to 10 ug/ml peptides. With fresh IL-2 medium, half the medium was replaced on days 3 and 7. The material sequenced was CD4+ T cells from blood, cultured in vitro, taken before SARS-CoV-2 vaccination. The clonotype comes from a human donor who had recovered from COVID-19. The chain recombines TRBV6-2 or TRBV6-3 with TRBJ1-5, with unresolved D. DNA for the CDR3: TGTGCCAGCAGAACCTCGGGTCAGCCCCAGCATTTT. This encodes CASRTSGQPQHF.